The entry below gives a single T cell receptor (beta chain) sequence along with its context. It lacks a known antigen. No much larger clone exists at a distance of one base, and base qualities are not known. One collaborating source in Seattle enrolled patients while the patients were actively infected and followed the patients over time throughout the course of disease. Collaborating institutions collected whole blood in K2EDTA tubes following their own protocols. For TCRbeta analysis, collaborator samples were shipped as frozen whole blood, as isolated PBMCs, or as DNA extracted from either sample type. TCRbeta CDR3 regions were amplified from genomic DNA by means of the immunoSEQ Assay, a bias-controlled multiplex PCR. Per the original workflow: Nucleated cell counts per sample were estimated from amplification of reference gene primers within the assay. To quantify the absolute abundance of each unique TCRbeta CDR3 rearrangement, sequence reads were collapsed and filtered. For each sample, productive Simpson clonality was calculated as the square root of Simpson's diversity index across productive rearrangements. Not all clones reach the TCRdb copy of this immuneACCESS table, which keeps in-frame sequences only. Checked studies attribute under half of the gap to unresolved V genes and leave the rest unexplained. D and trimming come from the DNA, and the V and J calls and clone size come from that table. Across this sample there are some 71,000 clones, with 70% to 85% seen only once. The ten largest clones take up 10% to 15% of the sample.

The V end loses 5 bases and the J end loses 6 bases, and a stretch of 13 bases separates them. Via the germline V gene, CDR1 is SGHTA and CDR2 FQGNSA. Inclusive of the bounding cysteine and phenylalanine, the CDR3 is 13 residues long. This entry keeps only the CDR3 DNA: 39 bases, framed from base 1. This sample is drawn from a study of blood T cell repertoires in COVID-19 (dated by TCRdb to about 2020). In terms of the full investigation: The collaborator samples originated in the United States, Italy and Spain and spanned the acute and convalescent phases of COVID-19. The material from the prospective study consisted of cDNA or gDNA derived from T cells, B-cell-depleted T cells, or PBMCs. Subjects who had been exposed to COVID-19, were actively infected with it, or had recovered from it provided the deeply sampled blood TCRbeta repertoires that made up the dataset. The repertoires were made available in a free public database intended to serve as a resource for research on the immune response to SARS-CoV-2. Samples were obtained from the ongoing ImmuneRACE study (first 160 participants) and from 950 to 1,500 subjects provided by 6 global collaborators. Sample metadata almost always included a de-identified subject ID, COVID-19 status, age in years and sex. Where available, HLA class I and class II types were taken from metadata supplied by the sample provider and were not determined by assay-based typing.

What the authors observed across the whole study: Clinical and demographic metadata were provided uncurated, with the amount varying by source and participant.

This receptor was identified in a man aged 50 to 59 with COVID-19, enrolled during active disease. The chain was built from TRBV7-2 and TRBJ1-2, with no confident D gene call. Source material: peripheral blood. The sequence in DNA is TGTGCCAGCAGCCGCCATCGGGGTGATGGCTACACCTTC. Translated, it reads CASSRHRGDGYTF.